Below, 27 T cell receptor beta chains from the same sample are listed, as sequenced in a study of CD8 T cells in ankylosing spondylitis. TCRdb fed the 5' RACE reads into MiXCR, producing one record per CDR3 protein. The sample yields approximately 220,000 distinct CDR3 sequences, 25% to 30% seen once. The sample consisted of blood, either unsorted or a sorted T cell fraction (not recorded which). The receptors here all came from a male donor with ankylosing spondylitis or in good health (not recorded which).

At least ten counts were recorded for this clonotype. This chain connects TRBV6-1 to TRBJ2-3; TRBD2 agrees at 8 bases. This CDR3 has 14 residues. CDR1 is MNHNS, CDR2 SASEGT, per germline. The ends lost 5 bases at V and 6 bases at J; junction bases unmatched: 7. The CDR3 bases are TGTGCCAGCAGTCGGACTAGCAGCTCGGATACGCAGTATTTT. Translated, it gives CASSRTSSSDTQYF.

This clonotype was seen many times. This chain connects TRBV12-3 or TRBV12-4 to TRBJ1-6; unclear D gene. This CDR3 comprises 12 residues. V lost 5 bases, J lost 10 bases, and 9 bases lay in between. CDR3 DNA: TGTGCCAGCAGTGGGTCTGGGTCACCCCTCCACTTT. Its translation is CASSGSGSPLHF.

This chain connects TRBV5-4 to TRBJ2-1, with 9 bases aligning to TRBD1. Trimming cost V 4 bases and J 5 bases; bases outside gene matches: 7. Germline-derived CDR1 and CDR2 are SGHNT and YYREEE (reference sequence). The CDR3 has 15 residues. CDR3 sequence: CASSPGQGLDNEQFF. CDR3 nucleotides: TGTGCCAGCAGCCCGGGACAGGGTTTAGACAATGAGCAGTTCTTC.

The CDR3: CASSASPTGNTIYF. CDR3 in DNA: TGTGCCAGCAGTGCCTCCCCCACTGGAAACACCATATATTTT. V usage is TRBV6-1 and J usage is TRBJ1-3; D ambiguous. Per the germline V gene, CDR1 is MNHNS and CDR2 is SASEGT. V dropped 4 bases and J dropped 2 bases, with 9 bases sitting between them. There are 14 residues in the CDR3.

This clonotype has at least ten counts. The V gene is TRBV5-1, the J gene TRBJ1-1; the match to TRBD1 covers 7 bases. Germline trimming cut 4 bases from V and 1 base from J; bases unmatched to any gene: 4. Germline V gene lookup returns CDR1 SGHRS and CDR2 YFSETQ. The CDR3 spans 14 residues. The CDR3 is CASSAGDRNTEAFF. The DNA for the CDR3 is TGCGCCAGCAGCGCGGGGGACAGGAACACTGAAGCTTTCTTT.

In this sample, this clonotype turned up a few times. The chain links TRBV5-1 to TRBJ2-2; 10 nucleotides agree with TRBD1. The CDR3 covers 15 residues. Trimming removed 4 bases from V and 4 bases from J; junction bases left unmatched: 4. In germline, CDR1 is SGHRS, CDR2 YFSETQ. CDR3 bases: TGCGCCAGCAGCCAAGACAGGGGGCTCACCGGGGAGCTGTTTTTT. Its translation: CASSQDRGLTGELFF.

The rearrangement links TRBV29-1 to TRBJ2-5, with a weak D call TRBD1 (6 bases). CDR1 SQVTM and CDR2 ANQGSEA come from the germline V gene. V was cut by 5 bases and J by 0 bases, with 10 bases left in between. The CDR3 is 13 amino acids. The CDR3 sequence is CSVHGQYQETQYF. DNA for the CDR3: TGCAGCGTTCACGGACAGTACCAAGAGACCCAGTACTTC. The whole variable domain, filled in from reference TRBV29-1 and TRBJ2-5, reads SAVISQKPSRDICQRGTSLTIQCQVDSQVTMMFWYRQQPGQSLTLIATANQGSEATYESGFVIDKFPISRPNLTFSTLTVSNMSPEDSSIYLCSVHGQYQETQYFGPGTRLLVL.

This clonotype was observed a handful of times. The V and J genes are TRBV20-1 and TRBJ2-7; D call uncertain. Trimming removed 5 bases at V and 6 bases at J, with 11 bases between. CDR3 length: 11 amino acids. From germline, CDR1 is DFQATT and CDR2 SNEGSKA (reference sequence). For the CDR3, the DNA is TGCAGTGCTCTGGTCCTGAGCGAGCAGTACTTC. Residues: CSALVLSEQYF.

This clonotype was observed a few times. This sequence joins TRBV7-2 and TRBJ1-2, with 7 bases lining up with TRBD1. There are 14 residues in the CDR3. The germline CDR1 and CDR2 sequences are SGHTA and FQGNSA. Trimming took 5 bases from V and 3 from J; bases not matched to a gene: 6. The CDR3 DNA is TGTGCCAGCAGCCCCCGCACAGGGGACTATGGCTACACCTTC. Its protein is CASSPRTGDYGYTF. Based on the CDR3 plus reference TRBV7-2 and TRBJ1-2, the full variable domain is GAGVSQSPSNKVTEKGKDVELRCDPISGHTALYWYRQSLGQGLEFLIYFQGNSAPDKSGLPSDRFSAERTGGSVSTLTIQRTQQEDSAVYLCASSPRTGDYGYTFGSGTRLTVV.

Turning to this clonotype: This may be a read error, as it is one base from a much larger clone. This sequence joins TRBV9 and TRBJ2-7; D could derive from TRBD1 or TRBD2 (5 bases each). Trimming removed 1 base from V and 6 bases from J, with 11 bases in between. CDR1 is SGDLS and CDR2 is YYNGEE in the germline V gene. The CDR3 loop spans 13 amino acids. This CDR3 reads CASSVSTGGEQYF. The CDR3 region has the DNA TGTGCCAGCAGCGTATCTACTGGGGGCGAGCAGTACTTC.

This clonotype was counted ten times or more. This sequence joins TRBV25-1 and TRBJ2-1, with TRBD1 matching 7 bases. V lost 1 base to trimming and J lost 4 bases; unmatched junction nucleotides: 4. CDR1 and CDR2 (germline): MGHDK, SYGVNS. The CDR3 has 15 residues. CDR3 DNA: TGTGCCAGCAGTGAATCGGGGACAGCTTACAATGAGCAGTTCTTC. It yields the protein CASSESGTAYNEQFF.

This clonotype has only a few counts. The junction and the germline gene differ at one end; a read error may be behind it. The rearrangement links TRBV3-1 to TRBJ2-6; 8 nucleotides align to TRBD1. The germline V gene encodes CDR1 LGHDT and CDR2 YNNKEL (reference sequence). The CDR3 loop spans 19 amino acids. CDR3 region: CATSQVVTGENSGANVLTF. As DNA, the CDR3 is TGTGCCACCAGCCAAGTTGTGACAGGGGAGAACTCTGGGGCCAACGTCCTGACTTTC.

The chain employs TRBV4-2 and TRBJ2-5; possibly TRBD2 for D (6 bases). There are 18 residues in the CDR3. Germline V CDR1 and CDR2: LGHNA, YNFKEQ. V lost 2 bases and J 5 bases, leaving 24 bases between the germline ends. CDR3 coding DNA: TGTGCCAGCAGCCAAACCCCTCTGGGCGGGACCCAACGGGAGACCCAGTACTTC. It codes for CASSQTPLGGTQRETQYF.

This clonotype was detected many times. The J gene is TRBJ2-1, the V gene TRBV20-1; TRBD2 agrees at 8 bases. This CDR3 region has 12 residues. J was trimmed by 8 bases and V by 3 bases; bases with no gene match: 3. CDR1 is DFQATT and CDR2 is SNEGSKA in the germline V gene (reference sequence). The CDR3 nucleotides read TGCAGTGCTAGCGGGAGGGTCTATGAGCAGTTCTTC. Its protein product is CSASGRVYEQFF.

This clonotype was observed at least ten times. The chain's CDR3 is CASSPGGGLSYEQYF. CDR3 coding DNA: TGTGCCAGCAGTCCTGGGGGGGGCCTCTCCTACGAGCAGTACTTC. This chain joins TRBV28 and TRBJ2-7; D is perhaps TRBD2 (7 bases). The CDR3 sequence is 15 residues long. V dropped 5 bases and J dropped 0 bases, with 14 bases sitting between them. Germline CDR1 MDHEN, CDR2 SYDVKM.

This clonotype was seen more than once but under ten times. The CDR3 region is CASSQAAGSVEQYF. As DNA, the CDR3 is TGTGCCAGCAGCCAAGCGGCTGGGTCTGTAGAGCAGTACTTC. The chain recombines TRBV3-1 with TRBJ2-7; D gene unclear. Germline CDR1 LGHDT, CDR2 YNNKEL (reference sequence). CDR3 length: 14 amino acids. V was cut by 1 base and J by 7 bases, with 14 bases left in between.

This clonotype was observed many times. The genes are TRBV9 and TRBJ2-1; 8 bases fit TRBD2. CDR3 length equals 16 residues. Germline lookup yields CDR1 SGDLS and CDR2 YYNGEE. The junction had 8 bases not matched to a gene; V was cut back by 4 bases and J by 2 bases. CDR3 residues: CASSPGGGITYNEQFF. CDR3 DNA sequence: TGTGCCAGCAGCCCGGGGGGGGGTATAACCTACAATGAGCAGTTCTTC.

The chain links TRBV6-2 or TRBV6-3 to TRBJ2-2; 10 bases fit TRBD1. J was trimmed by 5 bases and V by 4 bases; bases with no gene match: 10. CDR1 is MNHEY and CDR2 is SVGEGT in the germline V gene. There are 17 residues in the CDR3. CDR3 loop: CASSWSRDRGGTGELFF. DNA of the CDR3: TGTGCCAGCAGTTGGTCCCGGGACAGGGGAGGAACCGGGGAGCTGTTTTTT.

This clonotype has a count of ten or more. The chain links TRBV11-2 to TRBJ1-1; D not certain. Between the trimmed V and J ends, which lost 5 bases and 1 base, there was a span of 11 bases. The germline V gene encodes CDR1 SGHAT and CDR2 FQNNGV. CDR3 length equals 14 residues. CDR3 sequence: CASSQNMRNTEAFF. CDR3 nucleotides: TGTGCCAGCAGCCAAAATATGAGGAACACTGAAGCTTTCTTT.

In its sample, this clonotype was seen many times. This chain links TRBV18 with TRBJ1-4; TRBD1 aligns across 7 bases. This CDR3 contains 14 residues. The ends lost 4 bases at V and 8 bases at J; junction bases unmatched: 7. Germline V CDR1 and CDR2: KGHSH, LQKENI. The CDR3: CASSRDRLGEKLFF. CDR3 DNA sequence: TGTGCCAGCTCACGGGACAGATTAGGGGAAAAACTGTTTTTT.

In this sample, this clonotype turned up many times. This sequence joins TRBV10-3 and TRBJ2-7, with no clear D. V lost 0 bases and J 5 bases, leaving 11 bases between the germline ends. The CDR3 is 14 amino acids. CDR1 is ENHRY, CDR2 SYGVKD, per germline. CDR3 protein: CAISESVVAHEQYF. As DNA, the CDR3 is TGTGCCATCAGTGAGTCCGTGGTTGCTCACGAGCAGTACTTC.

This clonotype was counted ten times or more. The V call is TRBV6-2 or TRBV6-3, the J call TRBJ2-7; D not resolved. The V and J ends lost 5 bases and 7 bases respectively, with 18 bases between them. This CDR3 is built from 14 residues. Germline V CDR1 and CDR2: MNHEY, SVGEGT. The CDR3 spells CASSRADGFREQYF. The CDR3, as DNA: TGTGCCAGCAGTCGCGCAGACGGGTTCAGGGAGCAGTACTTC.

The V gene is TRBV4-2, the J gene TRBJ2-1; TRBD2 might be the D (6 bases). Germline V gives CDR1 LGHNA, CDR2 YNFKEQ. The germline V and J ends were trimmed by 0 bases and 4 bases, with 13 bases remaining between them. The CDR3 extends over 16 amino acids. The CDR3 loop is CASSQDYGGVYNEQFF. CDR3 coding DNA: TGTGCCAGCAGCCAAGATTACGGGGGAGTGTACAATGAGCAGTTCTTC.

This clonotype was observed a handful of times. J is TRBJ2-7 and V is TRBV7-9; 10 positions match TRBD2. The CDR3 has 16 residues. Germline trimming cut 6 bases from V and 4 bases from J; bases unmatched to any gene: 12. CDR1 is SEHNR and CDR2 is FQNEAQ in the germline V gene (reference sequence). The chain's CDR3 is CASSSEKREGLYEQYF. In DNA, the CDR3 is TGTGCCAGCAGTTCTGAGAAGCGGGAGGGCCTTTACGAGCAGTACTTC. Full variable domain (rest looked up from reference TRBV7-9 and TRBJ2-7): DTGVSQNPRHKITKRGQNVTFRCDPISEHNRLYWYRQTLGQGPEFLTYFQNEAQLEKSRLLSDRFSAERPKGSFSTLEIQRTEQGDSAMYLCASSSEKREGLYEQYFGPGTRLTVT.

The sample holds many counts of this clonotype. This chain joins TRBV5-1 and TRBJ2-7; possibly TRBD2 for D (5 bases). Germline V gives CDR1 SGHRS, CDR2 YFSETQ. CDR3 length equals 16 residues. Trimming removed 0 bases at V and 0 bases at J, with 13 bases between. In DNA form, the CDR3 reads TGCGCCAGCAGCTTGGTATCCCAGCGGAACTCCTACGAGCAGTACTTC. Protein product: CASSLVSQRNSYEQYF. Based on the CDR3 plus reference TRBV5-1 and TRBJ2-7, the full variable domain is KAGVTQTPRYLIKTRGQQVTLSCSPISGHRSVSWYQQTPGQGLQFLFEYFSETQRNKGNFPGRFSGRQFSNSRSEMNVSTLELGDSALYLCASSLVSQRNSYEQYFGPGTRLTVT.

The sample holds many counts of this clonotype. The CDR3 reads CAITQDLATDTQYF. The CDR3 nucleotides are TGTGCCATCACCCAGGACCTAGCCACAGATACGCAGTATTTT. J is TRBJ2-3 and V is TRBV10-3, with D possibly being TRBD2 (5 bases). Germline V gives CDR1 ENHRY, CDR2 SYGVKD. V lost 7 bases to trimming and J lost 2 bases, with 13 bases between them. CDR3 length: 14 residues.

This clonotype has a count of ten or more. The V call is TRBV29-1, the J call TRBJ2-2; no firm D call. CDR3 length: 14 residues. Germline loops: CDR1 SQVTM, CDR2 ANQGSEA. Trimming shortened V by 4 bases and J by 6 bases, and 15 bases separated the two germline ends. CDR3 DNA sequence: TGCAGCGTTGTTGGCCCGGGCTTCGCCGGGGAGCTGTTTTTT. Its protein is CSVVGPGFAGELFF.